This entry features one T cell receptor (beta chain) sequence. Its antigen specificity is not known. No base qualities exist here, and no much larger clone lies one base off it. TCRbeta CDR3 regions were amplified from genomic DNA using the immunoSEQ Assay, a bias-controlled multiplex PCR. Per the source publication's procedure: The number of nucleated cells in each sample was estimated by amplification of reference gene primers within the assay. To quantify the absolute abundance of each unique TCRbeta CDR3 rearrangement, sequence reads were collapsed and filtered. For each sample, productive Simpson clonality was calculated as the square root of Simpson's diversity index over productive rearrangements. The immuneACCESS repertoire file appears here via TCRdb, limited to in-frame rearrangements. These files lack a portion of the clones; in checked studies, under half of the deficit traces to unresolved V genes, and the cause of the others is not known. D and trimming come from the DNA, and the V and J calls and clone size come from that table. This sample has approximately 170,000 clones in its table, and less than 90% of those were observed once. In total, the top ten clones hold roughly 25% of the sample.

The collaborating institutions used their own protocols to collect whole blood in K2EDTA tubes. Collaborator samples were shipped for TCRbeta analysis as frozen whole blood, isolated PBMCs, or DNA extracted from either sample type. This sample stems from a study of blood T cell repertoires in COVID-19 (dated by TCRdb to between 2020 and 2021). General notes on the study: Collaborator samples came from the United States, Italy and Spain and covered acute and convalescent phases of COVID-19. Subjects who had been exposed to COVID-19, were actively infected with it, or had recovered from it provided the deeply sampled blood TCRbeta repertoires that made up the dataset. A freely available public database, intended as a resource for researchers studying the immune response to SARS-CoV-2, is where the repertoires were released. Nearly every sample came with metadata listing a de-identified subject ID, COVID-19 status, age in years and sex. Where HLA class I and class II types were available, the types were taken from metadata supplied by the sample provider, not from assay-based typing. Samples were obtained from the ongoing ImmuneRACE study (first 160 participants) and from 1,254 subjects provided by 6 global collaborators. The material from the prospective study consisted of cDNA or gDNA derived from T cells, B-cell-depleted T cells, or PBMCs.

Results the study describes overall, beyond this receptor: How much clinical and demographic metadata was included differed by source and by participant, and the metadata was provided uncurated.

Trimming takes 5 bases off V and 10 bases off J; junction bases not matched to a gene: 6. The germline V gene encodes CDR1 SGHTA and CDR2 FQGTGA. The CDR3 has 13 amino acids, counting the end cysteine and phenylalanine. Here the CDR3 DNA is all that survives: 39 bases in frame from base 1. The specimen was peripheral blood. Recombination connected TRBV7-3 to TRBJ2-2; 8 central bases correspond to TRBD2. This TCR was recovered from a man between 60 and 70 years old with acute or convalescent COVID-19. The CDR3 corresponds to CASSPSGGEELFF. DNA sequence: TGTGCCAGCAGCCCCTCGGGAGGGGAGGAGCTGTTTTTT.